This TCR beta chain was retrieved from a study of blood T cell repertoires in COVID-19. On the study more broadly: COVID-19 samples, acute and convalescent, were from the United States, Italy and Spain. T cells, B-cell-depleted T cells, or PBMCs provided the cDNA or gDNA that served as material.

In the case of this clone: One junction end does not reproduce the germline sequence, and a read error may be involved.

The germline gives CDR1 MDHEN, CDR2 SYDVKM. The CDR3 has 12 residues. In the original processing: The assay estimated nucleated cells by amplifying reference gene primers. TCRdb's table, derived via immunoSEQ multiplex PCR, lists solely in-frame clones and lacks some. The DNA was the basis for D and trimming; V, J and clone size are from that table. The data show 100,000 or so clones, around four fifths seen once. The genes are TRBV28 and TRBJ2-7; TRBD2 matches at 8 bases. The sequence derives from a man aged 50-60 years with active or convalescent COVID-19. Specimen: peripheral blood. The CDR3 DNA reads TGTGCCTGCAGCGGGAGCCCCTACGAGCAGTACTTC. Amino acid sequence: CACSGSPYEQYF.